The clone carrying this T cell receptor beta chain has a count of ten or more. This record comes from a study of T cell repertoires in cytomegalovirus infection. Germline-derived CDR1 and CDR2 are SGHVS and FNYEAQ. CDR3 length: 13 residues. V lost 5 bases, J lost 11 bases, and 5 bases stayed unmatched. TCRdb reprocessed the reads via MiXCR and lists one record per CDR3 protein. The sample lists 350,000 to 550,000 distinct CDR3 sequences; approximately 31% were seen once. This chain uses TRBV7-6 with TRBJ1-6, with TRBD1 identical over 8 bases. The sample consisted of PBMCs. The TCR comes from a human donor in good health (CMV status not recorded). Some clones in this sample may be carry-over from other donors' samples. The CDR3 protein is CASSRTGFPPLHF. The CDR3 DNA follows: TGTGCCAGCAGCCGGACAGGGTTTCCACCCCTCCACTTT.